This T cell receptor (beta chain) is from a study of cytomegalovirus exposure and HLA in healthy donors. PCR was performed using 60 Vbeta and 13 Jbeta primers. Repertoires were generated with immunoSEQ multiplex PCR, while TCRdb's copy carries only in-frame clones and drops some. Here the sample spans 170,000 or so clones, roughly 78% being singletons. Only a few counts were recorded for this clone. Its target is not known. CDR3 length equals 14 residues. CDR1 is SEHNR, CDR2 FQNEAQ, per germline (reference sequence). The V and J ends lost 3 bases and 4 bases respectively, with 11 bases between them. General study findings and limits: In a later analysis, specific HLA alleles were associated with under 20,000 TCR beta sequences at a 0.05 false discovery rate. Based on reports, TCR beta sequences accurately predicted HLA-A and HLA-B alleles for most subjects. Most of the CMV-associated TCR beta chains (in a later analysis) appeared to be HLA-restricted.

The receptor was isolated from a woman aged 45 to 65 in good health and CMV-seropositive. Sequenced material: PBMCs. The J gene is TRBJ2-3, the V gene TRBV7-9; D possibly corresponds to TRBD2 (6 bases). The CDR3 nucleotides are TGTGCCAGCAGCTTGGGTCGGGGGTCAGATACGCAGTATTTT. The encoded protein is CASSLGRGSDTQYF.